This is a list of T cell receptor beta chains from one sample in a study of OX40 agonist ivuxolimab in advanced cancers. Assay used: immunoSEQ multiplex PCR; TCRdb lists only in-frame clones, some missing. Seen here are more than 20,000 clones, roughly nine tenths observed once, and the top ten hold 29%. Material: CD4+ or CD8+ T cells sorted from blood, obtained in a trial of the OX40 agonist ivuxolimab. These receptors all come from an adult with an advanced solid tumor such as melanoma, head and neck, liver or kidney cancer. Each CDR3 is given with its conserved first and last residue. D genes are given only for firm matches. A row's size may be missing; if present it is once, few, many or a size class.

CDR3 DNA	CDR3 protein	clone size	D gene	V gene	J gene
TGCAGCGTTGAGGACAGGGGTGGCTACACCTTC	CSVEDRGGYTF	-	TRBD1	TRBV29-1	TRBJ1-2
TGTGCCAGCAGCTTAGGGACTAGCGGGAGGTTTGAGCAGTTCTTC	CASSLGTSGRFEQFF	few	TRBD2	TRBV7-9	TRBJ2-1
TGTGCCAGCAGCCAAGAGCACCACAGCTCCTACGAGCAGTACTTC	CASSQEHHSSYEQYF	-	-	TRBV4-2	TRBJ2-7
TGCAGCGTTGAGGGGGAGATGGAGGATTCCACCTTC	CSVEGEMEDSTF	-	-	TRBV29-1	TRBJ1-2
TGTGCCAGCAGCGTAGTACACGGGATGAACACTGAAGCTTTCTTT	CASSVVHGMNTEAFF	-	-	TRBV9	TRBJ1-1
TGTGCCAGCAGCTTAGAGGGCTATGGCTACACCTTC	CASSLEGYGYTF	-	-	TRBV7-9	TRBJ1-2
TGTGCCAGCAGCCTTGTCCTGAACACTGAAGCTTTCTTT	CASSLVLNTEAFF	-	-	TRBV11-3	TRBJ1-1
TGCAGCGTTGAATCCCGGGACAGCTACGAGCAGTACTTC	CSVESRDSYEQYF	-	TRBD1	TRBV29-1	TRBJ2-7
TGTGCCAGCAGCCTAACTGGGAACTATAATTCACCCCTCCACTTT	CASSLTGNYNSPLHF	-	-	TRBV9	TRBJ1-6
TGTGCCAGTAGTATAACTCTCTCTCGGTCGCCCCAGCATTTT	CASSITLSRSPQHF	-	-	TRBV19	TRBJ1-5
TGTGCCAGCAGCCGTACAGGGGAGGTTGGCTACACCTTC	CASSRTGEVGYTF	-	TRBD1	TRBV7-9	TRBJ1-2
TGCGCCAGCAGCTTCTCCGTGGGACAGGGCGGATCTAACTATGGCTACACCTTC	CASSFSVGQGGSNYGYTF	-	TRBD1	TRBV5-1	TRBJ1-2
TGTGCCAGCAGGCCGGGACTAGCGGGAGTCGAGCAGTACTTC	CASRPGLAGVEQYF	-	TRBD2	TRBV28	TRBJ2-7
TGTGCCAGCCGACTAGCGGGAGGGGGCGAGACCTACAATGAGCAGTTCTTC	CASRLAGGGETYNEQFF	once	TRBD2	TRBV11-1	TRBJ2-1